This TCR beta chain was observed in a study of post-analysis software for immune sequencing data. Study information: The cohort encompassed relapsing-remitting, secondary progressive and progressive-relapsing multiple sclerosis disease courses.

About this clonotype: Its antigen is undetermined.

Unique molecular identifiers had been added to the TCR beta cDNA libraries. TCRdb reprocessed the PCR reads via MiXCR and lists one record per CDR3 protein. The sample includes about 820,000 distinct CDR3 sequences, roughly 50% of them seen just once. Study-wide points: Under the F measure, samples that were prepared in one batch clustered strongly together. Included in a set of five TRBV segments more frequent in patients than controls were TRBV5-6, TRBV5-1 and TRBV20-1.

The germline CDR1 and CDR2 sequences are DFQATT and SNEGSKA (reference sequence). V was clipped by 3 bases and J by 1 base, with 7 bases between them. The CDR3 is 13 residues long. J is TRBJ2-4 and V is TRBV20-1; no clear D gene. Material for sequencing was blood. This TCR was recovered from a girl aged 10-17 years with multiple sclerosis. The CDR3 here is CSASQVAKNIQYF. The CDR3 coding sequence is TGCAGTGCTAGCCAGGTGGCCAAAAACATTCAGTACTTC.